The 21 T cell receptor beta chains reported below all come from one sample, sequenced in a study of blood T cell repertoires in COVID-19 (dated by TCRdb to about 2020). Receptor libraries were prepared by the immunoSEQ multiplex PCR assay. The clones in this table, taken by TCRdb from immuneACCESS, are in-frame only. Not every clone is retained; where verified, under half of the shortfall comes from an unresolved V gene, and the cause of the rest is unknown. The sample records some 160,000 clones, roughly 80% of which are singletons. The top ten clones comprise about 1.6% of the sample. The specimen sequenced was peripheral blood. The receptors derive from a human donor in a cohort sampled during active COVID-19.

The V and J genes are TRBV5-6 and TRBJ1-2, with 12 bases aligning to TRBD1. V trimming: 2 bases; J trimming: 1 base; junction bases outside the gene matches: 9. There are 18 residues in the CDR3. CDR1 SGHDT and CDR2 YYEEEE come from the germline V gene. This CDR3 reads CASSFGRGQGAINYGYTF. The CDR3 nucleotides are TGTGCCAGCAGCTTTGGGAGGGGACAGGGGGCAATTAACTATGGCTACACCTTC.

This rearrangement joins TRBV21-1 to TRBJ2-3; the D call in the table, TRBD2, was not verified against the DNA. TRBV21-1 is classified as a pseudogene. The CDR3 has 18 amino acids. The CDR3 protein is CASSNPDRTSGDTDTQYF. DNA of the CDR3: TGTGCCAGCAGCAATCCGGACAGAACTAGCGGTGACACAGATACGCAGTATTTT.

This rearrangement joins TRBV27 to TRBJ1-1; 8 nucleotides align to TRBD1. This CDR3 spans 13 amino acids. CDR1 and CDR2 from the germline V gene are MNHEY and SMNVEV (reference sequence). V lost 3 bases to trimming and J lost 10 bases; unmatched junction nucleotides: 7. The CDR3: CASSFPGGAGAFF. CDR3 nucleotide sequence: TGTGCCAGCAGTTTTCCAGGGGGCGCGGGAGCTTTCTTT.

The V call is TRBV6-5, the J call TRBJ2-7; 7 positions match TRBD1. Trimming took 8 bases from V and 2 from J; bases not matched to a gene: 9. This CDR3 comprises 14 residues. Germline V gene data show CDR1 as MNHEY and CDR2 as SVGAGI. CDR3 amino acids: CASYRQGVPYEQYF. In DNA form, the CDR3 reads TGTGCCAGCTATCGACAGGGCGTTCCCTACGAGCAGTACTTC.

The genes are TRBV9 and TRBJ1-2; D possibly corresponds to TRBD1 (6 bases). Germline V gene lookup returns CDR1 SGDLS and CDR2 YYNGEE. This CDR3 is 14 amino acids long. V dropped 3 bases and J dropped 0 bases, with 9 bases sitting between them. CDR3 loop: CASSAGDTNYGYTF. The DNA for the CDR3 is TGTGCCAGCAGCGCCGGGGACACTAACTATGGCTACACCTTC.

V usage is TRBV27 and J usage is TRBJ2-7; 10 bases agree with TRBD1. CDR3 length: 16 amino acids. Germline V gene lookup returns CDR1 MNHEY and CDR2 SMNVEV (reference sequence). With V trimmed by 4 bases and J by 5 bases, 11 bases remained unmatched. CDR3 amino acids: CASSSPGGTGAHEQYF. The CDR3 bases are TGTGCCAGCAGTTCCCCCGGCGGGACAGGGGCCCACGAGCAGTACTTC.

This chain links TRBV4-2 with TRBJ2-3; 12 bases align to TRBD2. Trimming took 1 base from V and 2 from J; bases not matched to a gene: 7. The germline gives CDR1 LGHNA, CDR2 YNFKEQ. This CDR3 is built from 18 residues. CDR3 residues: CASSQGPASGRATDTQYF. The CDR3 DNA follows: TGTGCCAGCAGCCAAGGCCCAGCTAGCGGGAGGGCCACAGATACGCAGTATTTT.

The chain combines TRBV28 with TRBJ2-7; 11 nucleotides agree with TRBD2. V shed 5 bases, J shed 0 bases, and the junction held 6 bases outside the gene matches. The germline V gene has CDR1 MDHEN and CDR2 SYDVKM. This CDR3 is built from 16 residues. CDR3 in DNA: TGTGCCAGCAGTCTAGCGGGAGGCCCTAGCTCCTACGAGCAGTACTTC. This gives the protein CASSLAGGPSSYEQYF.

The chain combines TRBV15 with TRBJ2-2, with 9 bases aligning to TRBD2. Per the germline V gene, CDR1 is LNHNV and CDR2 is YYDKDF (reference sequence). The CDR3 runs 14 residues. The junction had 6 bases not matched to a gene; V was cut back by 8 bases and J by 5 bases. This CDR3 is CATRRGGGTGELFF. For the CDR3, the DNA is TGTGCCACCCGGCGGGGGGGTGGAACCGGGGAGCTGTTTTTT.

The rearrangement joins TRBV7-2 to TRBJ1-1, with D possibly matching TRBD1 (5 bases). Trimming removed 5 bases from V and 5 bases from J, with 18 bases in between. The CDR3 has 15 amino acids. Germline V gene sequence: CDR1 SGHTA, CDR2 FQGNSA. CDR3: CASSPPGGDYTEAFF. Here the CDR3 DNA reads TGTGCCAGCAGCCCCCCGGGAGGGGATTATACTGAAGCTTTCTTT. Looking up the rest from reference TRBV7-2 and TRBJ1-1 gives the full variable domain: GAGVSQSPSNKVTEKGKDVELRCDPISGHTALYWYRQSLGQGLEFLIYFQGNSAPDKSGLPSDRFSAERTGGSVSTLTIQRTQQEDSAVYLCASSPPGGDYTEAFFGQGTRLTVV.

Here the CDR3 DNA reads TGTGCCAGCAGCTTAGAGACAGGCTATGGCTACACCTTC. This codes for CASSLETGYGYTF. The chain joins TRBV3-1 (or the pseudogene TRBV3-2) to TRBJ1-2; D possibly corresponds to TRBD1 (6 bases). This CDR3 has 13 amino acids. Trimming removed 5 bases from V and 4 bases from J, with 11 bases in between. Looked up from germline, CDR1 is LGHDT and CDR2 is YNNKEL (reference sequence).

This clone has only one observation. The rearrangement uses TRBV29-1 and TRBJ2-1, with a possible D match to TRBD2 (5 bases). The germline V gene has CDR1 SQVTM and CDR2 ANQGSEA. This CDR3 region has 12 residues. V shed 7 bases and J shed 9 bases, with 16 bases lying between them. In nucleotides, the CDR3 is TGCAGCGCCGGGAATAGGGCGGGTGAGCAGTTCTTC. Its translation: CSAGNRAGEQFF.

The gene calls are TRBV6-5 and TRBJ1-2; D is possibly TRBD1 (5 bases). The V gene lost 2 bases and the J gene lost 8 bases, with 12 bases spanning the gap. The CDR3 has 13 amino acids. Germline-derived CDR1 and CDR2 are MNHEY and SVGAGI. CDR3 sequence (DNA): TGTGCCAGCAGTTACCGGGGGTATGGGGGCTACACCTTC. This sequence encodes CASSYRGYGGYTF.

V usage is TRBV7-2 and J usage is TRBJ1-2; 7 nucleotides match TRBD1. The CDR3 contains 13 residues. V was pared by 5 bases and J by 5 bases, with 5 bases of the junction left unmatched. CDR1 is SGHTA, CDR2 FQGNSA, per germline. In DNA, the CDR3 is TGTGCCAGCAGCCAGGGGGGAGGATATGGCTACACCTTC. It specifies CASSQGGGYGYTF.

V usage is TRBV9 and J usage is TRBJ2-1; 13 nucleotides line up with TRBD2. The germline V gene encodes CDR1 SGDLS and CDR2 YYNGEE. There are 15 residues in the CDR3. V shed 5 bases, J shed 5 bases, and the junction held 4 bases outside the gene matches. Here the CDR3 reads CASSLGTSGDNEQFF. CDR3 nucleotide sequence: TGTGCCAGCAGTCTTGGGACTAGCGGGGACAATGAGCAGTTCTTC. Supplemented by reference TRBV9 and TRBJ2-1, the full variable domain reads DSGVTQTPKHLITATGQRVTLRCSPRSGDLSVYWYQQSLDQGLQFLIQYYNGEERAKGNILERFSAQQFPDLHSELNLSSLELGDSALYFCASSLGTSGDNEQFFGPGTRLTVL.

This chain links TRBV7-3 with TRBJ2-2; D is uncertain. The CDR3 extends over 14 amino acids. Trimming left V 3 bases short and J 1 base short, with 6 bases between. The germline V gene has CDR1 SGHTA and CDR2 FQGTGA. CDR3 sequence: CASSLVRNTGELFF. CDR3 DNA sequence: TGTGCCAGCAGCTTGGTTAGGAACACCGGGGAGCTGTTTTTT.

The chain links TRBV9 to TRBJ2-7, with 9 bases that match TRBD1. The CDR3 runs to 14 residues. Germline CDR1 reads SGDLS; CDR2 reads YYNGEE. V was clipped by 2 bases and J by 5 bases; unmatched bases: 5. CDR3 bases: TGTGCCAGCAGCGTCGGACAGGGGTACGACGAGCAGTACTTC. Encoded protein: CASSVGQGYDEQYF.

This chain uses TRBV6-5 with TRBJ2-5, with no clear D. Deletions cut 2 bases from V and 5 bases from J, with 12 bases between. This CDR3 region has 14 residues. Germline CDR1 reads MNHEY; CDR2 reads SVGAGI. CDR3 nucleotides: TGTGCCAGCAGTTACGGCGGAGTAAGTGAGACCCAGTACTTC. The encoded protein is CASSYGGVSETQYF.

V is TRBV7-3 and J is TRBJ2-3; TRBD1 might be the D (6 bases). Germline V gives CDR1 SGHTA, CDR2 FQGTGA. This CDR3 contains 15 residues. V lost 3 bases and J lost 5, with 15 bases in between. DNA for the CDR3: TGTGCCAGCAGCTTCAGGGGCGGGTCGAGAGATACGCAGTATTTT. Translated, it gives CASSFRGGSRDTQYF. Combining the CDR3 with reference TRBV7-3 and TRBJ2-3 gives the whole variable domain GAGVSQTPSNKVTEKGKYVELRCDPISGHTALYWYRQSLGQGPEFLIYFQGTGAADDSGLPNDRFFAVRPEGSVSTLKIQRTERGDSAVYLCASSFRGGSRDTQYFGPGTRLTVL.

The DNA for the CDR3 is TGTGCCAGCAGCTTAGATGGGACAGGGAGGGAAGAGACCCAGTACTTC. Translated: CASSLDGTGREETQYF. This chain links TRBV7-8 with TRBJ2-5; 9 nucleotides match TRBD1. The CDR3 covers 16 residues. V lost 1 base to trimming and J lost 3 bases; unmatched junction nucleotides: 6. Germline CDR1 SGHVS, CDR2 FQNEAQ.

The CDR3: CASSQEDGGSYEQYF. CDR3 bases: TGCGCCAGCAGCCAAGAGGATGGGGGGAGCTACGAGCAGTACTTC. The chain carries TRBV4-1 and TRBJ2-7; possibly TRBD2 for D (6 bases). This CDR3 region has 15 residues. V dropped 0 bases and J dropped 3 bases, with 12 bases sitting between them. From germline, CDR1 is MGHRA and CDR2 YSYEKL.